This TCR beta chain came from a study of cytotoxic CD8 clonotypes in ibrutinib-treated CLL (dated by TCRdb to about 2021). Concerning the study at large: The cohort was composed of about a dozen relapsed/refractory and roughly 16 treatment-naive patients; IGHV unmutated status was identified in some 17 patients. Responses were partial in about 25 patients and complete in 2; after median about 63 months follow-up, some 14 stayed in remission and 12 progressed. The response samples were drawn at a median of roughly twelve months into treatment, with a range of roughly 6 to 36 months. On average, each sample yielded roughly 250,000 productive templates and tens of thousands of productive rearrangements. Of the approximately 90 participants in the trial, 26 had longitudinal samples available. Cryopreserved peripheral blood mononuclear cells were collected at three points: before therapy, at response, and at either sustained remission or disease progression. Every sample from remission and from progressive disease was obtained while the patients were still on ibrutinib.

According to the study, the label for this sample's time point signals: less than 30 months on ibrutinib. For TCR beta library preparation, about 2 micrograms of genomic DNA were isolated from cryopreserved PBMCs. Longitudinal blood samples from CLL patients on ibrutinib monotherapy were analyzed using high-throughput TCR beta sequencing. The patients took part in an open-label, single-center phase 2 trial of ibrutinib monotherapy. The full study reports these points: Clonality rose at ibrutinib response, remained stable during sustained remission, and dropped back toward baseline at progression. Baseline clonality was found to be higher than that of age-matched healthy donors and was strongly correlated with circulating CD8+ T-cell counts. Sampling times were not matched between patients in sustained remission and patients whose disease was progressing, and lymph node repertoires were not examined. Public clonotypes were rare and either contracted or stayed stable during treatment, and the rise in clonality at ibrutinib response reflected the expansion of private clonotypes.

The CDR3, from cysteine to phenylalanine, totals 14 residues. The sequence is cut down to CDR3 DNA, 42 bases in frame from base 1. Trimming costs V 2 bases and J 4 bases, and their ends lie 12 bases apart. CDR1 and CDR2, per the germline V gene, are SGHRS and YFSETQ. Details on this clone: Which antigen it targets is not known. No much larger clone exists at a distance of one base, and base qualities are not known.

The goal of deep resolution MiSeq sequencing was a depth between 1 in 1 million and 1 in 200,000 T cells, and coverage averaged 10x per clonotype. TCR beta libraries were generated with the immunoSEQ hsTCRB Kit. The original pipeline was this. ImmunoSEQ Data Assistant and ImmunoSEQ Analyzer were used for data analysis, and V, D and J genes were assigned according to IMGT definitions. Clonality was computed as one minus normalized Shannon entropy of productive rearrangement frequencies, ranging from 0 to 1. Only overrepresented clonotypes making up at least 0.05% of the repertoire of each patient were included in the public clonotype analysis. Thirteen age-matched healthy donor repertoires from immuneACCESS were used as controls for clonality. TCRdb carries this immuneACCESS record with in-frame sequences only. Its versions omit some clonotypes, under half of them owing to an unresolved V gene in the studies checked, with the rest unexplained. The V and J calls and clone size were taken over from that table, and D and trimming were inferred from the DNA. In this sample the table shows roughly 250,000 clones, roughly 74% of which occur a single time. The ten largest clonotypes hold roughly 15% of the sample.

The receptor comes from a human donor with chronic lymphocytic leukemia. The sequencing used PBMCs, collected after 24 months of ibrutinib treatment. The chain uses TRBV5-1 and TRBJ2-5; the D gene assignment is perhaps TRBD1 or TRBD2, with each matching 5 bases. The sequence in DNA is TGCGCCAGCAGCTTCGGGACCGCTCGAGAGACCCAGTACTTC. The resulting protein is CASSFGTARETQYF.